These T cell receptor beta chains were read from a single sample in a study of T cell changes during pregnancy in multiple sclerosis. Using immunoSEQ multiplex PCR, the repertoire was profiled, and TCRdb retains in-frame clones only, with some absent. The table has over 50,000 clones, approximately 92% seen once. Sample: CD4+ T cells from peripheral blood mononuclear cells, taken in the third trimester of pregnancy. The receptors come from a female donor with multiple sclerosis, enrolled in a pregnancy study. Both conserved end residues are part of each CDR3. The order of the fields is clone size, V gene, D gene, J gene, CDR3 DNA, CDR3 protein. A D gene is named only where the DNA matches it firmly. Size is stated for part of the rows, as once, few or many counts, or as a class when the clone is expanded.

>.|TRBV11-2|TRBD1|TRBJ2-7
TGTGCCAGCAGTTCCCCGACAGGGATCTTCTCCTACGAGCAGTACTTC
CASSSPTGIFSYEQYF
>.|TRBV14|TRBD2|TRBJ2-1
TGTGCCAGCAGCATCTTAGGACTAGCGGGCCGCAATGAGCAGTTCTTC
CASSILGLAGRNEQFF
>once|TRBV5-5|.|TRBJ2-2
TGTGCCAGGGGTTGGGGGGGCCGACAGAACACCGGGGAGCTGTTTTTT
CARGWGGRQNTGELFF
>.|TRBV7-6|TRBD1|TRBJ1-1
TGTGCCAGCAGCCCGACAGGGATAGGAACTGAAGCTTTCTTT
CASSPTGIGTEAFF
>.|TRBV7-9|TRBD2|TRBJ2-3
TGTGCCAGCAGCCTCCCCCGCCGACTAGCGGGAGCCACAGATACGCAGTATTTT
CASSLPRRLAGATDTQYF
>few|TRBV5-4|TRBD1|TRBJ1-3
TGTGCCAGCACCGAGACAGGGGACCGAGACACCATATATTTT
CASTETGDRDTIYF
>.|TRBV7-2|.|TRBJ1-2
TGTGCCAGCAGCTTAGACGGGGGACTCAGAGGCTACACCTTC
CASSLDGGLRGYTF
>.|TRBV5-6|.|TRBJ1-6
TGTGCCAGCAGCTCGACAGCCCCAAGCTCCTATAATTCACCCCTCCACTTT
CASSSTAPSSYNSPLHF
>.|TRBV4-2|TRBD2|TRBJ2-5
TGTGCCAGCAGCCAAGATTCTATATCGGGAGGGCCGGAAGAGACCCAGTACTTC
CASSQDSISGGPEETQYF
>.|TRBV5-4|.|TRBJ2-7
TGTGCCAGCAGCGGGGGGCCGGGACAGTTTTACGAGCAGTACTTC
CASSGGPGQFYEQYF
>.|TRBV2|.|TRBJ1-4
TGTGCCAGCAGTGAAGACAGGGTTGGAAAACTGTTTTTT
CASSEDRVGKLFF
>once|TRBV14|TRBD1|TRBJ1-6
TGTGCCAGCAGCCCCGCAGGGGGCGGATCACCCCTCCACTTT
CASSPAGGGSPLHF
>.|TRBV7-9|TRBD1|TRBJ1-2
TGTGCCAGCAGCTTGACAGGGGGCGCTTATGGCTACACCTTC
CASSLTGGAYGYTF
>.|TRBV11-2|.|TRBJ2-7
TGTGCCAGCAGCCCCCAAGGCGGCTCCTACGAGCAGTACTTC
CASSPQGGSYEQYF
>.|TRBV5-1|TRBD1|TRBJ1-1
TGCGCCAGCAGCATGGGACAGGGGGCTTTGAACACTGAAGCTTTCTTT
CASSMGQGALNTEAFF
>once|TRBV30|TRBD1|TRBJ1-5
TGTGCCTGGCGGACAGGGGATCAGCCCCAGCATTTT
CAWRTGDQPQHF
>.|TRBV5-4|TRBD1|TRBJ2-5
TGTGCCAGCAGCTCCCTGGGCAGGGGGCAAGAGACCCAGTACTTC
CASSSLGRGQETQYF
>few|TRBV9|TRBD1|TRBJ1-1
TGTGCCAGCAGCGTAGGAGGACAGGGGGCGCGAGCTTTCTTT
CASSVGGQGARAFF
>once|TRBV14|TRBD1|TRBJ1-2
TGTGCCAGCAGCTACCGACAGGGGTATGGCTACACCTTC
CASSYRQGYGYTF
>.|TRBV6-6|.|TRBJ2-1
TGTGCCAGCAGTTACTCGAGGGATGAGCAGTTCTTC
CASSYSRDEQFF